This TCR beta chain was profiled in a study of beta chain features in type 1 diabetes. Germline V gene data show CDR1 as MNHNS and CDR2 as SASEGT. The CDR3 spans 12 residues. V was trimmed by 4 bases and J by 4 bases, leaving 7 bases between them. Reverse transcription of all isolated RNA meant that expressed TCRB transcripts were sequenced. Clones were read by immunoSEQ multiplex PCR, and TCRdb kept only the in-frame ones, dropping some. The table has just over 450,000 clones, about 29% seen once; the top ten hold about 0.065%. Study conclusions and caveats: For Type 1 diabetes patients, all four CD4+ subsets carried TCRB CDR3s that were moderately but significantly shorter. Naive, central memory and regulatory TCRB repertoires appeared more similar among patients than healthy donors.

Purity (above 98%) was reached by all sorted populations. In this sample, this clone turned up a few times. What it binds is unknown. Sequencing used naive CD4+ T cells from blood. The chain joins TRBV6-1 to TRBJ1-2; D not resolved. This receptor was taken from a man aged 18 to 30 in good health. Written as DNA, the CDR3 is TGTGCCAGCAGTGGAGACGTCTATGGCTACACCTTC. Translation gives CASSGDVYGYTF.